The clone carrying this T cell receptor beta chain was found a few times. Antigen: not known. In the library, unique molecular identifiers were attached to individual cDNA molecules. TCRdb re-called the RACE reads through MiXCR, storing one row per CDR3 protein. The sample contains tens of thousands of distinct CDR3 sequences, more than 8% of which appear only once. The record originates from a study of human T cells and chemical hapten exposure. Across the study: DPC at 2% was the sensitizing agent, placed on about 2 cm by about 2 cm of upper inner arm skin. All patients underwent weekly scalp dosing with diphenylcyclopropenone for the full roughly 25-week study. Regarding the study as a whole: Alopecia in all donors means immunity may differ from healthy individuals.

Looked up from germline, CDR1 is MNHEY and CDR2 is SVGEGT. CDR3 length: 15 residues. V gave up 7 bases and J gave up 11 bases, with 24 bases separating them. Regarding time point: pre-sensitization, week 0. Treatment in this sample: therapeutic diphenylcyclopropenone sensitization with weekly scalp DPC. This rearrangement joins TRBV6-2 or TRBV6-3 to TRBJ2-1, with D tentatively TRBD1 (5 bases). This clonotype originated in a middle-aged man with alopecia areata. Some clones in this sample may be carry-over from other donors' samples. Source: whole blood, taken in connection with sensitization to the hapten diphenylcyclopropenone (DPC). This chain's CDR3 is CASTQGWSQGAQQFF. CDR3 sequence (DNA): TGTGCCAGCACCCAAGGTTGGAGTCAGGGCGCTCAGCAGTTCTTC.